The 10 T cell receptor beta chains presented below share a single source sample, sequenced in a study of T cells after yellow fever vaccination. MiXCR, run by TCRdb on the 5' RACE reads, gives a single entry per CDR3 protein. The sample includes more than 350,000 distinct CDR3 sequences, roughly 10% of them seen just once. The source was PBMCs, collected on the day of the first yellow fever vaccination. The receptors were sampled from a man between 18 and 35 years old who received the YFV17D yellow fever vaccine.

The rearrangement links TRBV4-2 to TRBJ1-1, with 11 bases fitting TRBD1. Per germline, CDR1 LGHNA and CDR2 YNFKEQ. This CDR3 is built from 16 residues. After removal of 4 bases from V and 4 bases from J, the junction contained 8 bases not matched to a gene. CDR3: CASSRSGDRGITEAFF. CDR3 nucleotides: TGTGCCAGCAGCCGTTCCGGGGACAGGGGGATCACTGAAGCTTTCTTT.

This clonotype has just a few counts. The J gene is TRBJ2-3, the V gene TRBV7-2, with no clear D. Per the germline V gene, CDR1 is SGHTA and CDR2 is FQGNSA. There are 13 residues in the CDR3. Trimming took off 5 bases at V and 0 bases at J, with 6 bases between the two ends. The CDR3 nucleotides read TGTGCCAGCAGCCGCTATAGCACAGATACGCAGTATTTT. Its translation is CASSRYSTDTQYF.

This clonotype was observed a few times. J is TRBJ2-3 and V is TRBV7-2; D is ambiguous. V gave up 1 base and J gave up 3 bases, with 11 bases separating them. The CDR3 has 15 residues. In germline, CDR1 is SGHTA, CDR2 FQGNSA. The CDR3 bases are TGTGCCAGCAGCTTAGTTGGAGCGCCTACAGATACGCAGTATTTT. Its translation: CASSLVGAPTDTQYF.

This clonotype was recorded a few times. The genes are TRBV2 and TRBJ1-6; 9 bases fit TRBD1. The CDR3 runs 14 residues. Germline V CDR1 and CDR2: SNHLY, FYNNEI. Trimming at V came to 6 bases and at J to 6 bases, leaving 3 bases not matched to a gene. The CDR3 region has the DNA TGTGCCAGCAGAAAGGACAGGGGTAATTCACCCCTCCACTTT. It codes for CASRKDRGNSPLHF.

In regard to this clonotype: This may come from a read error, since a much larger clone is one base off. This chain joins TRBV20-1 and TRBJ1-3; D is unresolved. CDR1 and CDR2 (germline): DFQATT, SNEGSKA (reference sequence). The CDR3 runs to 13 residues. Trimming shortened V by 8 bases and J by 4 bases, and 15 bases separated the two germline ends. CDR3 region: CSSPSGRGNTIYF. CDR3 sequence (DNA): TGCAGTTCTCCTTCCGGGCGGGGAAACACCATATATTTT.

This chain uses TRBV25-1 with TRBJ1-4; D is unresolved. V was cut by 8 bases and J by 3 bases, with 10 bases left in between. The germline V gene has CDR1 MGHDK and CDR2 SYGVNS. The CDR3 is 13 amino acids. The CDR3: CASRDGANEKLFF. The CDR3 DNA reads TGTGCCAGCCGGGATGGGGCTAATGAAAAACTGTTTTTT.

This clonotype was seen more than once but under ten times. The rearrangement links TRBV28 to TRBJ2-1, with 10 bases that match TRBD2. CDR3 length: 15 residues. Trimming cost V 4 bases and J 5 bases; bases outside gene matches: 5. Germline V gives CDR1 MDHEN, CDR2 SYDVKM. The CDR3 loop reads CASSSLAGTNNEQFF. The CDR3 DNA reads TGTGCCAGCAGTTCACTAGCGGGGACGAACAATGAGCAGTTCTTC. The variable domain in full, with the rest retrieved from reference TRBV28 and TRBJ2-1, is DVKVTQSSRYLVKRTGEKVFLECVQDMDHENMFWYRQDPGLGLRLIYFSYDVKMKEKGDIPEGYSVSREKKERFSLILESASTNQTSMYLCASSSLAGTNNEQFFGPGTRLTVL.

This clonotype showed up just a few times. V gene TRBV7-2 combines with J gene TRBJ2-1, with TRBD2 matching 9 bases. Per the germline V gene, CDR1 is SGHTA and CDR2 is FQGNSA. The CDR3 has 15 residues. The ends lost 4 bases at V and 3 bases at J; junction bases unmatched: 4. For the CDR3, the DNA is TGTGCCAGCAGCTCTGAGACTAGCGGCTACAATGAGCAGTTCTTC. Residues: CASSSETSGYNEQFF. The whole variable domain, remainder taken from reference TRBV7-2 and TRBJ2-1, is GAGVSQSPSNKVTEKGKDVELRCDPISGHTALYWYRQSLGQGLEFLIYFQGNSAPDKSGLPSDRFSAERTGGSVSTLTIQRTQQEDSAVYLCASSSETSGYNEQFFGPGTRLTVL.

This clonotype has more than one count but fewer than ten. The J gene is TRBJ2-7, the V gene TRBV20-1; no definite D call. Looked up from germline, CDR1 is DFQATT and CDR2 is SNEGSKA (reference sequence). This CDR3 has 11 residues. Trimming removed 3 bases at V and 6 bases at J, with 9 bases between. The CDR3 loop reads CSASYLGEQYF. The CDR3 DNA reads as TGCAGTGCTAGTTACCTTGGCGAGCAGTACTTC.

The rearrangement joins TRBV13 to TRBJ1-2, with D possibly TRBD1 on 5 matching bases. Germline V CDR1 and CDR2: PRHDT, FYEKMQ (reference sequence). The CDR3 totals 18 residues. Between the trimmed V and J ends, which lost 5 bases and 5 bases, there was a span of 27 bases. CDR3 DNA sequence: TGTGCCAGCAGCGCACGCCGGACGGGACCTGCGTTGGGATATGGCTACACCTTC. This gives the protein CASSARRTGPALGYGYTF.